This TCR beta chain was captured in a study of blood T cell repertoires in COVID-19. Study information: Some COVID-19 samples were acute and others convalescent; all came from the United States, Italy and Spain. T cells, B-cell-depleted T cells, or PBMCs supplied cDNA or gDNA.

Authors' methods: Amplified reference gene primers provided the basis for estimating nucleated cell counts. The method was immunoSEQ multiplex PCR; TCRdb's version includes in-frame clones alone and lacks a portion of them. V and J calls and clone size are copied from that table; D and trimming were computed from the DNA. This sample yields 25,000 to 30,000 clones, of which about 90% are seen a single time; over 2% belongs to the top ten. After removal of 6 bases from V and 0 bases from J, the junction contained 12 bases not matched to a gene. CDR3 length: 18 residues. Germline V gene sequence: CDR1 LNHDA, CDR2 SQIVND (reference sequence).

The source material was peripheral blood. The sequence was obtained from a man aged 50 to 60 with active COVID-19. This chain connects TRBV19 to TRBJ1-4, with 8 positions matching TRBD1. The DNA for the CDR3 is TGTGCCAGTAGCGATAGGGGACAGGATTATGCAACTAATGAAAAACTGTTTTTT. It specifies CASSDRGQDYATNEKLFF.